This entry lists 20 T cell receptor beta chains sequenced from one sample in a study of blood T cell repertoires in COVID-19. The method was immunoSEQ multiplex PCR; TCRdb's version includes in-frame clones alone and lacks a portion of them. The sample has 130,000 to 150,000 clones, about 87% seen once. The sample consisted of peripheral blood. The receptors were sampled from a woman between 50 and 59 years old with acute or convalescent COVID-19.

The CDR3 DNA sequence: TGTGCCAGCAGCGGGAGTACCGGGGAGCTGTTTTTT. This encodes CASSGSTGELFF. This chain connects TRBV9 to TRBJ2-2; D is ambiguous. CDR3 length equals 12 residues. Germline V gene data show CDR1 as SGDLS and CDR2 as YYNGEE. Trimming took off 3 bases at V and 5 bases at J, with 5 bases between the two ends.

For the CDR3, the DNA is TGTGCCAGCAGCTTGGGAGTTATCGAGCAGTACTTC. Protein product: CASSLGVIEQYF. The chain recombines TRBV5-6 with TRBJ2-7; D unclear. The ends were cut back, 0 bases at V and 6 bases at J, with 7 bases in the middle. The germline gives CDR1 SGHDT, CDR2 YYEEEE. The CDR3 loop spans 12 amino acids.

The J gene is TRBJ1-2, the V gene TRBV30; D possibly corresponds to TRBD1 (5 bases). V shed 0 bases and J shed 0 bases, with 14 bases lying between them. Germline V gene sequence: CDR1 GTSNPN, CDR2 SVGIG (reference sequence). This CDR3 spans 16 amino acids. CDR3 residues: CAWSVLGHASNYGYTF. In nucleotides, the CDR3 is TGTGCCTGGAGTGTACTCGGACATGCCTCTAACTATGGCTACACCTTC.

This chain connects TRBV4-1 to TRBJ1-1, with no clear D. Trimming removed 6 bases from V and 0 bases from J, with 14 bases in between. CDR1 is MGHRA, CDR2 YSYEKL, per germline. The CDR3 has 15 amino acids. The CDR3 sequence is CASRKEGRVNTEAFF. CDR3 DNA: TGCGCCAGCAGAAAAGAAGGGAGGGTGAACACTGAAGCTTTCTTT.

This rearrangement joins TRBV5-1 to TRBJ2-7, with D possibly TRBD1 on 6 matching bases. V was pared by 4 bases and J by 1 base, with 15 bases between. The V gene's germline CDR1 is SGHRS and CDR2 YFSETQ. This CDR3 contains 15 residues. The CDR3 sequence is CASSVHFGQSYEQYF. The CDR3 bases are TGCGCCAGCAGCGTTCACTTTGGACAGTCCTACGAGCAGTACTTC.

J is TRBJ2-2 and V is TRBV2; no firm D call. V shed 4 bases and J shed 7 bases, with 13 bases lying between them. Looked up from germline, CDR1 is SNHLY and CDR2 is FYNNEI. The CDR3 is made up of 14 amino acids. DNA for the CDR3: TGTGCCAGCAGTGCCCCTCGAAGAGACGGGGAGCTGTTTTTT. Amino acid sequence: CASSAPRRDGELFF.

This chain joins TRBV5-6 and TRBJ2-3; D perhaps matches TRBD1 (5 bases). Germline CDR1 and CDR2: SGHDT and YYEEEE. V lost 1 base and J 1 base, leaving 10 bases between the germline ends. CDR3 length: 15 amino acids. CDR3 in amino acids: CASSLIRVGTDTQYF. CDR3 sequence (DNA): TGTGCCAGCAGCTTGATCAGGGTCGGCACAGATACGCAGTATTTT. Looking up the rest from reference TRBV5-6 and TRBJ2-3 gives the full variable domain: DAGVTQSPTHLIKTRGQQVTLRCSPKSGHDTVSWYQQALGQGPQFIFQYYEEEERQRGNFPDRFSGHQFPNYSSELNVNALLLGDSALYLCASSLIRVGTDTQYFGPGTRLTVL.

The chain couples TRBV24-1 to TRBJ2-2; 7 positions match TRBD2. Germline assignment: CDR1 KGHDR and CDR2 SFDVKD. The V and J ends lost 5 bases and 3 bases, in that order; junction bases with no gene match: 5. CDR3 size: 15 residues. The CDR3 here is CATSGRGGHTGELFF. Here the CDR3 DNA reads TGTGCCACCAGTGGACGGGGAGGGCACACCGGGGAGCTGTTTTTT.

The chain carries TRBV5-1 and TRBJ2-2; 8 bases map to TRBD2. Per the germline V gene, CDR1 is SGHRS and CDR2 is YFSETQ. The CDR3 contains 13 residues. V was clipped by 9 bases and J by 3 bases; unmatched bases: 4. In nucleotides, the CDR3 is TGCGCCACCCCCGGGGGGGACACCGGGGAGCTGTTTTTT. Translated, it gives CATPGGDTGELFF.

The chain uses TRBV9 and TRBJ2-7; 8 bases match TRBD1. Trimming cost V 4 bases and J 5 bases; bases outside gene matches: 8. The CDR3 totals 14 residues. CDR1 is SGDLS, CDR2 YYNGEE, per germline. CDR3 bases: TGTGCCAGCAGCCCCGGGACAGGAATGAACGAGCAGTACTTC. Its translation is CASSPGTGMNEQYF. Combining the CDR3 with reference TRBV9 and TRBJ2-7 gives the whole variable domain DSGVTQTPKHLITATGQRVTLRCSPRSGDLSVYWYQQSLDQGLQFLIQYYNGEERAKGNILERFSAQQFPDLHSELNLSSLELGDSALYFCASSPGTGMNEQYFGPGTRLTVT.

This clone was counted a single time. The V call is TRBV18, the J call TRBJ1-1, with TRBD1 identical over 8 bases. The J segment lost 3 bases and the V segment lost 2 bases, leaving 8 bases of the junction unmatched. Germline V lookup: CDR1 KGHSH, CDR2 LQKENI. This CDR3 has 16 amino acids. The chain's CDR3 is CASSPDRGMGDTEAFF. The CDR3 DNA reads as TGTGCCAGCTCACCAGACAGGGGCATGGGGGACACTGAAGCTTTCTTT.

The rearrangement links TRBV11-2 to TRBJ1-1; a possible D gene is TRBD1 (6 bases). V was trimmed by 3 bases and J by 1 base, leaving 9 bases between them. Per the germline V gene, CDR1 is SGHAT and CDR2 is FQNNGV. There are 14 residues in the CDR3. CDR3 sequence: CASSFDRWNTEAFF. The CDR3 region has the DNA TGTGCCAGCAGCTTCGACAGGTGGAACACTGAAGCTTTCTTT.

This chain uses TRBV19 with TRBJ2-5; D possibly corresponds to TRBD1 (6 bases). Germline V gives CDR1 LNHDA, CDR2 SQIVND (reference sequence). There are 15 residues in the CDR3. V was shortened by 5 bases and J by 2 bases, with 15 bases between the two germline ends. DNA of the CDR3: TGTGCCAGTAGTCAGAGAGGGGGAGTACAAGAGACCCAGTACTTC. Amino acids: CASSQRGGVQETQYF.

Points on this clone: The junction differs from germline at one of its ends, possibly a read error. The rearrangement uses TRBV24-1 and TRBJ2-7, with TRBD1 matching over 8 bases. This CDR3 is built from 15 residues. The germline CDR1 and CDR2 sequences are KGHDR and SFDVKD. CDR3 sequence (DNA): TGTGCCACCAGTGAGGCAGGGACAGGCAGCTACAAGCAGTACTTC. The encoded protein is CATSEAGTGSYKQYF.

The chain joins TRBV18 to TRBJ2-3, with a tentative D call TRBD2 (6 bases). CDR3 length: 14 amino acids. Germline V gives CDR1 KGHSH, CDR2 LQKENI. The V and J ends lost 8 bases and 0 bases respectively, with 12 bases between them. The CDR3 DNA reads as TGTGCCAGCCCCCTAGCGTTTAGCACAGATACGCAGTATTTT. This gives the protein CASPLAFSTDTQYF.

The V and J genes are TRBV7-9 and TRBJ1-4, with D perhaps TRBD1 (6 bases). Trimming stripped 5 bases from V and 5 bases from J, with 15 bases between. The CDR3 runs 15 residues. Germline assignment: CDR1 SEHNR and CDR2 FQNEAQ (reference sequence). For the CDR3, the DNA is TGTGCCAGCAGCGCCGGGACACTAATGAATGAAAAACTGTTTTTT. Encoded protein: CASSAGTLMNEKLFF.

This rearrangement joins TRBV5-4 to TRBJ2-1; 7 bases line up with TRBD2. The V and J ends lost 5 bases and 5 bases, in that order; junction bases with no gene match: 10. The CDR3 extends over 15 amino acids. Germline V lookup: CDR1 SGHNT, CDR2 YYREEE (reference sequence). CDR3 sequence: CASSPGGWGDNEQFF. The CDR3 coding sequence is TGTGCCAGCAGTCCGGGGGGATGGGGGGACAATGAGCAGTTCTTC.

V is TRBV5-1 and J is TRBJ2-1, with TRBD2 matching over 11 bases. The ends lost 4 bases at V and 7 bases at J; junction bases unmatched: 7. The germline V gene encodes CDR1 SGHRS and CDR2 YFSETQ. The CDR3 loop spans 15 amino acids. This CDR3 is CASSLGLAEINEQFF. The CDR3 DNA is TGCGCCAGCAGCCTGGGACTAGCGGAAATAAATGAGCAGTTCTTC. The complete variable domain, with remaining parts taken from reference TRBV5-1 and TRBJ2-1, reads KAGVTQTPRYLIKTRGQQVTLSCSPISGHRSVSWYQQTPGQGLQFLFEYFSETQRNKGNFPGRFSGRQFSNSRSEMNVSTLELGDSALYLCASSLGLAEINEQFFGPGTRLTVL.

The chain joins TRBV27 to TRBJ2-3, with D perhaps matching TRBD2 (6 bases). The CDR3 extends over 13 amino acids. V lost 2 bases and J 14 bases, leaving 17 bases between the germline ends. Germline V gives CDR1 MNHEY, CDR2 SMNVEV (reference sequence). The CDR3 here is CASSLNREYAPYF. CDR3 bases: TGTGCCAGCAGTTTAAACCGGGAGTATGCTCCGTATTTT.

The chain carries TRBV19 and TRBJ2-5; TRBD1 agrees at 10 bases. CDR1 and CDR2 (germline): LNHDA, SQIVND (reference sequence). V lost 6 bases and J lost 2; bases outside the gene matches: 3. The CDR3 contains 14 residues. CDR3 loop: CASSTDRGQETQYF. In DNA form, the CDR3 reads TGTGCCAGTAGCACGGACAGGGGGCAAGAGACCCAGTACTTC.